Below, 22 T cell receptor beta chains from the same sample are listed, as sequenced in a study of spatial heterogeneity in lung cancer (dated 2019 in TCRdb). The library was made by 5' RACE. The sequencing machine was a NextSeq 500. TCRdb cleaned the public reads at Q25 with fastp, built clones with MiXCR and kept in-frame beta chains. Every entry covers one CDR3 protein and lists the most common genes and DNA from its rows. Here the sample has 24,000 or so distinct CDR3 sequences; more than 6.5% occur a single time. 13% to 15% of the sample is in the top ten clones. In light of the paper, this sample's time point label describes: sample taken at primary tumor resection. Whole RNA extracted from tumor and nontumor lung tissue, or from cryopreserved PBMC samples, was used for TCR sequencing without cell sorting. Material: PBMCs, obtained at surgery. Every receptor here comes from a male donor with early-stage non-small cell lung cancer.

Comments on this clonotype: Being one base from a much bigger clone, this may be a read error. This chain joins TRBV12-3 or TRBV12-4 and TRBJ2-1, with D unclear. V was cut by 7 bases and J by 4 bases, with 11 bases left in between. CDR3 length: 13 residues. CDR3 coding DNA: TGTGCCAGCACCCTGGGCCTTTACAATGAGCAGTTCTTC. Residues: CASTLGLYNEQFF.

This clonotype came up many times. The rearrangement joins TRBV28 to TRBJ1-2; 7 nucleotides align to TRBD1. Trimming cost V 4 bases and J 5 bases; bases outside gene matches: 13. The CDR3 is 16 amino acids. Germline loops: CDR1 MDHEN, CDR2 SYDVKM. The CDR3 protein is CASSSSRGDISYGYTF. Here the CDR3 DNA reads TGTGCCAGCAGTTCATCCAGGGGGGATATATCTTATGGCTACACCTTC.

This clonotype has a count of ten or more. V gene TRBV5-1 combines with J gene TRBJ2-1; 8 positions match TRBD1. The trim removed 0 bases at V and 7 bases at J, leaving 6 bases unmatched. CDR1 SGHRS and CDR2 YFSETQ come from the germline V gene. This CDR3 spans 15 amino acids. CDR3 sequence: CASSLVTGVSNEQFF. The CDR3 region has the DNA TGCGCCAGCAGCTTGGTGACAGGGGTTTCGAATGAGCAGTTCTTC.

This clonotype was detected ten times or more. V usage is TRBV7-9 and J usage is TRBJ2-7; D not resolved. The germline CDR1 and CDR2 sequences are SEHNR and FQNEAQ (reference sequence). Trimming stripped 1 base from V and 0 bases from J, with 4 bases between. The CDR3 has 13 amino acids. The CDR3 loop reads CASSLVSSYEQYF. The CDR3 coding sequence is TGTGCCAGCAGCTTAGTCAGCTCCTACGAGCAGTACTTC.

This clonotype was detected many times. The V call is TRBV10-3, the J call TRBJ1-2; D is unclear. The germline V gene encodes CDR1 ENHRY and CDR2 SYGVKD. Trimming pared 3 bases from V and 6 bases from J, leaving 14 bases between. The CDR3 has 14 amino acids. The CDR3 DNA reads as TGTGCCATCAGTGATAGTGCAGGAGAAGATGGCTACACCTTC. Amino acids: CAISDSAGEDGYTF.

This clonotype came up many times. The rearrangement uses TRBV7-9 and TRBJ2-2, with D maybe TRBD1 (5 bases). CDR1 and CDR2 from the germline V gene are SEHNR and FQNEAQ (reference sequence). With 4 bases removed from V and 1 base from J, the gap between germline ends came to 7 bases. CDR3 length equals 14 residues. CDR3 sequence reads: CASSWQGNTGELFF. CDR3 bases: TGTGCCAGCAGCTGGCAGGGGAACACCGGGGAGCTGTTTTTT.

Only a few counts were recorded for this clonotype. The rearrangement joins TRBV6-2 or TRBV6-3 to TRBJ2-1; no definite D call. Germline CDR1 is MNHEY and CDR2 is SVGEGT. The CDR3 runs to 12 residues. The V end lost 2 bases, the J end lost 13 bases, and 12 bases lay between the germline ends. Here the CDR3 reads CASSYLAGNQFF. CDR3 nucleotide sequence: TGTGCCAGCAGTTACCTCGCCGGAAACCAGTTCTTC.

This clonotype has ten or more counts. The genes are TRBV29-1 and TRBJ2-6, with D unclear. CDR3 length: 13 residues. V was cut by 4 bases and J by 4 bases, with 8 bases left in between. Germline CDR1 is SQVTM and CDR2 is ANQGSEA. The CDR3 DNA reads TGCAGCGTTGGACCGGAGGGGGCCAACGTCCTGACTTTC. Protein: CSVGPEGANVLTF. Drawing the rest from reference TRBV29-1 and TRBJ2-6, the complete variable domain is SAVISQKPSRDICQRGTSLTIQCQVDSQVTMMFWYRQQPGQSLTLIATANQGSEATYESGFVIDKFPISRPNLTFSTLTVSNMSPEDSSIYLCSVGPEGANVLTFGAGSRLTVL.

This clonotype was observed at least ten times. The chain is built from TRBV3-1 and TRBJ2-1; D might be TRBD2 (6 bases). The CDR3 consists of 13 residues. Deletions cut 0 bases from V and 16 bases from J, with 16 bases between. Germline assignment: CDR1 LGHDT and CDR2 YNNKEL (reference sequence). The CDR3 sequence: CASSQDGGSPAFF. CDR3 sequence (DNA): TGTGCCAGCAGCCAAGATGGGGGGTCCCCGGCATTCTTC.

This clonotype was picked up many times. The genes are TRBV20-1 and TRBJ1-2; the match to TRBD1 covers 7 bases. The CDR3 sequence is 13 residues long. CDR1 and CDR2 from the germline V gene are DFQATT and SNEGSKA (reference sequence). V was clipped by 6 bases and J by 8 bases; unmatched bases: 12. DNA for the CDR3: TGCAGTGCGCCTCCCCTTACAGGGGACGGCTACACCTTC. As protein: CSAPPLTGDGYTF.

This clonotype was picked up many times. The V gene is TRBV6-2 or TRBV6-3, the J gene TRBJ1-1, with D maybe TRBD1 (5 bases). In germline, CDR1 is MNHEY, CDR2 SVGEGT. Trimming left V 0 bases short and J 7 bases short, with 6 bases between. The CDR3 covers 12 residues. The CDR3 protein is CASSYSTDEAFF. DNA for the CDR3: TGTGCCAGCAGTTACTCGACAGATGAAGCTTTCTTT.

The V gene is TRBV29-1, the J gene TRBJ2-7; D unresolved. The CDR3 contains 11 residues. V dropped 5 bases and J dropped 2 bases, with 7 bases sitting between them. In germline, CDR1 is SQVTM, CDR2 ANQGSEA. Here the CDR3 reads CSVLVTYEQYF. The CDR3 DNA is TGCAGCGTTCTGGTAACCTACGAGCAGTACTTC.

This clonotype was counted at least ten times. The gene calls are TRBV7-2 and TRBJ1-4; D perhaps matches TRBD1 (6 bases). V was trimmed by 5 bases and J by 0 bases, leaving 13 bases between them. This CDR3 spans 16 amino acids. Germline assignment: CDR1 SGHTA and CDR2 FQGNSA. The CDR3 loop is CASSPTGPATNEKLFF. The CDR3 DNA follows: TGTGCCAGCAGCCCCACAGGGCCCGCAACTAATGAAAAACTGTTTTTT.

At least ten counts were recorded for this clonotype. The chain recombines TRBV6-5 with TRBJ2-7, with 8 bases lining up with TRBD1. This CDR3 contains 15 residues. V dropped 0 bases and J dropped 7; count of bases not matched to a gene: 8. CDR1 and CDR2 from the germline V gene are MNHEY and SVGAGI. The CDR3 nucleotides read TGTGCCAGCAGTTACTCGACCAGGGGGCGTCAAGAGCAGTACTTC. Its protein is CASSYSTRGRQEQYF.

The J gene is TRBJ2-1, the V gene TRBV5-1; D is uncertain. This CDR3 spans 15 amino acids. The germline V gene has CDR1 SGHRS and CDR2 YFSETQ. V lost 2 bases to trimming and J lost 6 bases, with 15 bases between them. The CDR3 reads CASSLPDHGVNEQFF. The DNA for the CDR3 is TGCGCCAGCAGCTTACCGGACCATGGGGTCAATGAGCAGTTCTTC. Using reference TRBV5-1 and TRBJ2-1 for the parts outside the CDR3, the full variable domain is KAGVTQTPRYLIKTRGQQVTLSCSPISGHRSVSWYQQTPGQGLQFLFEYFSETQRNKGNFPGRFSGRQFSNSRSEMNVSTLELGDSALYLCASSLPDHGVNEQFFGPGTRLTVL.

This clonotype was observed a single time. This chain joins TRBV25-1 and TRBJ1-6, with TRBD1 matching over 7 bases. The ends lost 6 bases at V and 4 bases at J; junction bases unmatched: 3. CDR1 is MGHDK, CDR2 SYGVNS, per germline. There are 14 residues in the CDR3. Here the CDR3 DNA reads TGTGCCAGCAGCGGGACAGATTATAATTCACCCCTCCACTTT. Its translation: CASSGTDYNSPLHF. The full variable domain, completed using reference TRBV25-1 and TRBJ1-6, is EADIYQTPRYLVIGTGKKITLECSQTMGHDKMYWYQQDPGMELHLIHYSYGVNSTEKGDLSSESTVSRIRTEHFPLTLESARPSHTSQYLCASSGTDYNSPLHFGNGTRLTVT.

This clonotype was picked up many times. V gene TRBV7-9 combines with J gene TRBJ2-5; either TRBD1 or TRBD2 may supply D (5 bases each). In germline, CDR1 is SEHNR, CDR2 FQNEAQ (reference sequence). The CDR3 consists of 15 residues. Trimming removed 1 base from V and 2 bases from J, with 11 bases in between. The CDR3 sequence: CASSLGGSWQETQYF. DNA of the CDR3: TGTGCCAGCAGCTTAGGGGGGAGCTGGCAAGAGACCCAGTACTTC.

The V and J genes are TRBV15 and TRBJ2-3; weak D call: TRBD1 (6 bases). The V end lost 5 bases, the J end lost 6 bases, and 15 bases lay between the germline ends. Germline CDR1 LNHNV, CDR2 YYDKDF (reference sequence). CDR3 length equals 14 residues. The CDR3 here is CATSGSGTTDTQYF. In DNA form, the CDR3 reads TGTGCCACCAGCGGGTCCGGGACAACGGATACGCAGTATTTT.

This clonotype was observed a handful of times. The chain couples TRBV6-2 or TRBV6-3 to TRBJ1-5; tentative D call: TRBD1 (5 bases). The germline V gene has CDR1 MNHEY and CDR2 SVGEGT. The CDR3 runs 17 residues. V lost 6 bases and J 0 bases, leaving 18 bases between the germline ends. The CDR3 DNA follows: TGTGCCAGCAGCTATCAGACAGTCGGTGTTAGCAATCAGCCCCAGCATTTT. It yields the protein CASSYQTVGVSNQPQHF.

This clonotype appeared many times. This chain joins TRBV12-3 or TRBV12-4 and TRBJ2-6; D uncertain. The CDR3 loop spans 13 amino acids. V dropped 6 bases and J dropped 1 base, with 4 bases sitting between them. Written as DNA, the CDR3 is TGTGCCAGCAGAGCTTCTGGGGCCAACGTCCTGACTTTC. It encodes CASRASGANVLTF.

The chain joins TRBV24-1 to TRBJ2-1, with D possibly being TRBD2 (6 bases). CDR3 length: 14 residues. With 5 bases removed from V and 7 bases from J, the gap between germline ends came to 14 bases. Germline CDR1 is KGHDR and CDR2 is SFDVKD. As DNA, the CDR3 is TGTGCCACCAGTGGTGCTAGCGTGACGAATGAGCAGTTCTTC. This sequence encodes CATSGASVTNEQFF.

This clonotype was found many times. The J gene is TRBJ1-5, the V gene TRBV15, with unresolved D. This CDR3 has 14 residues. V dropped 1 base and J dropped 5 bases, with 9 bases sitting between them. The germline CDR1 and CDR2 sequences are LNHNV and YYDKDF (reference sequence). CDR3 loop: CATSRAGEYQPQHF. The CDR3 region has the DNA TGTGCCACCAGCAGAGCTGGAGAATATCAGCCCCAGCATTTT.